The clone carrying this T cell receptor beta chain was seen only a few times. Its antigen is unidentified. This sample is drawn from a study of CD8 T cells in ankylosing spondylitis. Study-level points and caveats: Significant enrichment of disease-linked clones was reportedly seen in matched ankylosing spondylitis synovial fluid. Some of these motif variants have turned up before, in reports on reactive arthritis synovial fluid and blood. The authors found the disease-linked clones to be CD8+ and relatively rare in peripheral blood.

Trimming removed 5 bases from V and 4 bases from J, with 20 bases in between. The length of the CDR3 is 16 residues. The germline V gene has CDR1 SEHNR and CDR2 FQNEAQ (reference sequence). Quantitative 5'-RACE was performed with molecular barcodes, and it yielded the TCR beta libraries. MiXCR, applied by TCRdb to the 5' RACE reads, yields one record per CDR3 protein. The top ten clones hold 9.1% of a sample with 250,000 to 400,000 distinct CDR3 sequences, around 10% of them seen once. Source material: blood, either unsorted or a sorted T cell fraction (not recorded which). The V and J genes are TRBV7-9 and TRBJ1-1; D call uncertain. This receptor was obtained from a female donor with ankylosing spondylitis or in good health (not recorded which). The CDR3 sequence: CASSPSPLAGGTEAFF. In DNA, the CDR3 is TGTGCCAGCAGCCCCTCCCCTCTCGCTGGAGGCACTGAAGCTTTCTTT. The full variable domain, in which reference TRBV7-9 and TRBJ1-1 provide the parts outside the CDR3, is DTGVSQNPRHKITKRGQNVTFRCDPISEHNRLYWYRQTLGQGPEFLTYFQNEAQLEKSRLLSDRFSAERPKGSFSTLEIQRTEQGDSAMYLCASSPSPLAGGTEAFFGQGTRLTVV.